One and the same sample provided the 25 T cell receptor beta chains below, sequenced in a study of blood T cell repertoires in COVID-19. The assay was immunoSEQ multiplex PCR, and TCRdb's table has in-frame clones only and misses some. The sample has some 150,000 clones; 80% are singletons. The sequencing input was peripheral blood. Every receptor here comes from a man between 60 and 75 years old with acute or convalescent COVID-19.

CDR3 sequence: CASSLTGVSQPQHF. The CDR3 bases are TGCGCCAGCAGCTTGACGGGTGTATCTCAGCCCCAGCATTTT. J is TRBJ1-5 and V is TRBV5-1; D ambiguous. The CDR3 loop spans 14 amino acids. Germline CDR1 is SGHRS and CDR2 is YFSETQ. V was cut by 1 base and J by 6 bases, with 11 bases left in between.

V and J are TRBV12-2 and TRBJ2-2; the table's D call, TRBD2, was not checked against the DNA. TRBV12-2 has pseudogene status. The CDR3 contains 16 residues. DNA of the CDR3: TGTGCAAGTCGCCCCCCCCTGGGGGAGGGCACCGGGGAGCTGTTTTTT. Translation gives CASRPPLGEGTGELFF.

This chain uses TRBV14 with TRBJ1-2, with 12 positions matching TRBD1. The germline CDR1 and CDR2 sequences are SGHDN and FVKESK. Trimming at V came to 2 bases and at J to 6 bases, leaving 7 bases not matched to a gene. The CDR3 runs 16 residues. The CDR3: CASSQQTGQGAHGYTF. CDR3 nucleotide sequence: TGTGCCAGCAGCCAACAAACGGGACAGGGGGCGCATGGCTACACCTTC.

The DNA for the CDR3 is TGTGCCAGCAGCTTAGGAGGGTGGGGAAAGAACACGAACAATGAGCAGTTCTTC. Residues: CASSLGGWGKNTNNEQFF. The chain couples TRBV7-9 to TRBJ2-1; D perhaps matches TRBD2 (5 bases). Germline V gene data show CDR1 as SEHNR and CDR2 as FQNEAQ (reference sequence). This CDR3 region has 18 residues. The V end was cut by 1 base, the J end by 5 bases, with 21 bases between. The full variable domain, rest sourced from reference TRBV7-9 and TRBJ2-1, is DTGVSQNPRHKITKRGQNVTFRCDPISEHNRLYWYRQTLGQGPEFLTYFQNEAQLEKSRLLSDRFSAERPKGSFSTLEIQRTEQGDSAMYLCASSLGGWGKNTNNEQFFGPGTRLTVL.

This clone is a singleton in its sample. This rearrangement joins TRBV6-2 or TRBV6-3 to TRBJ2-7; 12 nucleotides line up with TRBD2. J lost 1 base, V lost 2 bases, and 9 bases had no gene match. The germline V gene encodes CDR1 MNHEY and CDR2 SVGEGT. The CDR3 consists of 18 residues. CDR3: CASSYPGATSGRSYEQYF. As DNA, the CDR3 is TGTGCCAGCAGTTACCCGGGGGCGACTAGCGGGAGATCCTACGAGCAGTACTTC.

The rearrangement links TRBV7-9 to TRBJ1-3; D gene uncertain. From germline, CDR1 is SEHNR and CDR2 FQNEAQ (reference sequence). There are 15 residues in the CDR3. The V gene lost 7 bases and the J gene lost 0 bases, with 13 bases spanning the gap. This CDR3 reads CASTRSPSSGNTIYF. CDR3 sequence (DNA): TGTGCCAGCACCCGGAGTCCGAGCTCTGGAAACACCATATATTTT. The complete variable domain, with remaining parts taken from reference TRBV7-9 and TRBJ1-3, reads DTGVSQNPRHKITKRGQNVTFRCDPISEHNRLYWYRQTLGQGPEFLTYFQNEAQLEKSRLLSDRFSAERPKGSFSTLEIQRTEQGDSAMYLCASTRSPSSGNTIYFGEGSWLTVV.

The chain combines TRBV10-3 with TRBJ2-7, with 10 bases that match TRBD1. Losses at the gene ends were 5 bases for V and 4 bases for J; bases not matched to a gene: 5. Germline-derived CDR1 and CDR2 are ENHRY and SYGVKD. This CDR3 contains 14 residues. CDR3 DNA sequence: TGTGCCATCAGTCCGGGACAGGGGACATACGAGCAGTACTTC. Protein: CAISPGQGTYEQYF.

This chain joins TRBV5-1 and TRBJ1-2; 10 nucleotides line up with TRBD1. The junction had 7 bases not matched to a gene; V was cut back by 0 bases and J by 11 bases. Germline values: CDR1 SGHRS, CDR2 YFSETQ. This CDR3 is built from 14 residues. CDR3: CASSLAGQGDPYTF. The CDR3 DNA sequence: TGCGCCAGCAGCTTGGCCGGACAGGGGGACCCTTACACCTTC.

V usage is TRBV12-3 or TRBV12-4 and J usage is TRBJ2-3, with D perhaps matching TRBD1 (6 bases). The CDR3 length is 12 residues. Between the trimmed V and J ends, which lost 10 bases and 2 bases, there was a span of 10 bases. The CDR3 DNA follows: TGTGCCACGGGGACATCCACAGATACGCAGTATTTT. Its protein product is CATGTSTDTQYF.

CDR3 nucleotides: TGTGCCAGCAGCGTCGTGACTAGCGGGAGCACAGATACGCAGTATTTT. Protein: CASSVVTSGSTDTQYF. This sequence joins TRBV9 and TRBJ2-3; 10 nucleotides match TRBD2. V was pared by 2 bases and J by 0 bases, with 3 bases of the junction left unmatched. Germline CDR1 SGDLS, CDR2 YYNGEE. This CDR3 spans 16 amino acids.

V usage is TRBV2 and J usage is TRBJ1-5, with D unclear. The CDR3 runs 17 residues. CDR1 is SNHLY, CDR2 FYNNEI, per germline. V gave up 5 bases and J gave up 1 base, with 18 bases separating them. The CDR3 spells CASSPGARGGSNQPQHF. The CDR3 coding sequence is TGTGCCAGCAGTCCCGGCGCCCGGGGAGGGAGCAATCAGCCCCAGCATTTT.

The chain has TRBV28 and TRBJ2-7; TRBD1 aligns across 9 bases. J gave up 3 bases and V 5 bases, and 2 bases lay outside the gene matches. The CDR3 extends over 13 amino acids. Germline V gene sequence: CDR1 MDHEN, CDR2 SYDVKM. The CDR3 DNA reads as TGTGCCAGCAGTCCGGGACAGGGCTACGAGCAGTACTTC. Translating gives CASSPGQGYEQYF.

The chain has TRBV2 and TRBJ2-1; TRBD1 matches 9 bases. The CDR3 has 16 residues. Germline-derived CDR1 and CDR2 are SNHLY and FYNNEI. After removal of 6 bases from V and 6 bases from J, the junction contained 12 bases not matched to a gene. The CDR3 protein is CASRPPPSTGGNEQFF. CDR3 DNA sequence: TGTGCCAGCAGGCCCCCCCCTTCGACAGGGGGCAATGAGCAGTTCTTC.

The V call is TRBV9, the J call TRBJ2-3; D may be TRBD2 (5 bases). The CDR3 consists of 13 residues. The V end was cut by 0 bases, the J end by 8 bases, with 10 bases between. Germline V gene lookup returns CDR1 SGDLS and CDR2 YYNGEE. The CDR3 DNA follows: TGTGCCAGCAGCGTAGAATGGAGCGGTACGCAGTATTTT. Translation gives CASSVEWSGTQYF. Full variable domain (missing parts from reference TRBV9 and TRBJ2-3): DSGVTQTPKHLITATGQRVTLRCSPRSGDLSVYWYQQSLDQGLQFLIQYYNGEERAKGNILERFSAQQFPDLHSELNLSSLELGDSALYFCASSVEWSGTQYFGPGTRLTVL.

The rearrangement joins TRBV7-3 to TRBJ2-7, with TRBD2 matching 8 bases. Germline V gene sequence: CDR1 SGHTA, CDR2 FQGTGA. J gave up 0 bases and V 2 bases, and 9 bases lay outside the gene matches. The CDR3 extends over 17 amino acids. The CDR3 DNA reads TGTGCCAGCAGCTTAGATGCGGGACTAGGGCCCTCCTACGAGCAGTACTTC. This gives the protein CASSLDAGLGPSYEQYF.

V usage is TRBV21-1 and J usage is TRBJ2-3; the table calls TRBD2, which could not be checked here. TRBV21-1 is a pseudogene segment. The CDR3 has 18 residues. CDR3 DNA sequence: TGTGCCAGCAGCCCGCGACTAGCGGGGGAGGGAGGCACAGATACGCAGTATTTT. Its protein product is CASSPRLAGEGGTDTQYF.

The count of this clone is one. The chain carries TRBV5-1 and TRBJ2-1; 11 positions agree with TRBD2. The CDR3 sequence is 14 residues long. The germline gives CDR1 SGHRS, CDR2 YFSETQ. The V gene end was trimmed by 4 bases and the J gene end by 8 bases; junction bases not matched to a gene: 5. The CDR3 spells CASSVSGGAYEQFF. For the CDR3, the DNA is TGCGCCAGCAGCGTTAGCGGGGGGGCGTATGAGCAGTTCTTC.

This chain links TRBV5-1 with TRBJ2-1; D possibly corresponds to TRBD1 (5 bases). Germline V gene lookup returns CDR1 SGHRS and CDR2 YFSETQ. V lost 4 bases and J lost 4, with 12 bases in between. This CDR3 contains 14 residues. The DNA of the CDR3 is TGCGCCAGCAGCCCGCGACAGACGTACAATGAGCAGTTCTTC. This translates into CASSPRQTYNEQFF.

This chain joins TRBV7-2 and TRBJ2-2; 7 bases agree with TRBD1. Germline CDR1 reads SGHTA; CDR2 reads FQGNSA. V lost 6 bases and J lost 4; bases outside the gene matches: 5. The length of the CDR3 is 14 residues. CDR3 bases: TGTGCCAGCAGTCGACAGGGTTCCACCGGGGAGCTGTTTTTT. Protein sequence: CASSRQGSTGELFF. The whole variable domain, filled in from reference TRBV7-2 and TRBJ2-2, reads GAGVSQSPSNKVTEKGKDVELRCDPISGHTALYWYRQSLGQGLEFLIYFQGNSAPDKSGLPSDRFSAERTGGSVSTLTIQRTQQEDSAVYLCASSRQGSTGELFFGEGSRLTVL.

This chain joins TRBV28 and TRBJ1-1; D gene uncertain. Germline loops: CDR1 MDHEN, CDR2 SYDVKM. V was cut by 2 bases and J by 4 bases, with 11 bases left in between. There are 14 residues in the CDR3. CDR3 loop: CASSLDLRSTEAFF. The CDR3 DNA is TGTGCCAGCAGTTTAGACTTGAGGAGCACTGAAGCTTTCTTT.

The chain couples TRBV5-1 to TRBJ1-3; D is unclear. The CDR3 has 15 residues. In germline, CDR1 is SGHRS, CDR2 YFSETQ. V was pared by 0 bases and J by 0 bases, with 7 bases between. This chain's CDR3 is CASSLGQISGNTIYF. CDR3 nucleotide sequence: TGCGCCAGCAGCTTGGGGCAGATCTCTGGAAACACCATATATTTT.

The chain links TRBV6-1 to TRBJ1-1; no clear D gene. Germline CDR1 MNHNS, CDR2 SASEGT. The CDR3 has 12 amino acids. V was clipped by 3 bases and J by 10 bases, with 12 bases between them. The CDR3 DNA follows: TGTGCCAGCAGTGACACCCAACGGAGAGCTTTCTTT. Translating gives CASSDTQRRAFF.

The CDR3 region is CASSEVAVTGANYGYTF. The DNA of the CDR3 is TGTGCCAGCAGTGAGGTGGCGGTCACAGGTGCGAACTATGGCTACACCTTC. This chain uses TRBV2 with TRBJ1-2, with D perhaps TRBD1 (5 bases). This CDR3 comprises 17 residues. Germline loops: CDR1 SNHLY, CDR2 FYNNEI. Trimming cost V 3 bases and J 2 bases, with 19 bases left between them.

The chain employs TRBV12-5 and TRBJ1-2; weak D call: TRBD1 (5 bases). There are 13 residues in the CDR3. With 7 bases removed from V and 7 bases from J, the gap between germline ends came to 16 bases. Germline V gene sequence: CDR1 LGHNT, CDR2 FRNRAP. The DNA of the CDR3 is TGTGCTAGTGAGGCTCCAGGGCTGAGTGGCTACACCTTC. Its translation: CASEAPGLSGYTF. The full variable domain, in which reference TRBV12-5 and TRBJ1-2 provide the parts outside the CDR3, is DARVTQTPRHKVTEMGQEVTMRCQPILGHNTVFWYRQTMMQGLELLAYFRNRAPLDDSGMPKDRFSAEMPDATLATLKIQPSEPRDSAVYFCASEAPGLSGYTFGSGTRLTVV.

V and J are TRBV13 and TRBJ1-1; no firm D call. The length of the CDR3 is 14 residues. CDR1 and CDR2 from the germline V gene are PRHDT and FYEKMQ (reference sequence). Deletions cut 5 bases from V and 4 bases from J, with 14 bases between. The CDR3 loop is CASSPWSGSTEAFF. CDR3 sequence (DNA): TGTGCCAGCAGCCCGTGGTCGGGGAGCACTGAAGCTTTCTTT. The variable domain in full, with the rest retrieved from reference TRBV13 and TRBJ1-1, is AAGVIQSPRHLIKEKRETATLKCYPIPRHDTVYWYQQGPGQDPQFLISFYEKMQSDKGSIPDRFSAQQFSDYHSELNMSSLELGDSALYFCASSPWSGSTEAFFGQGTRLTVV.